This is a list of T cell receptor beta chains from one sample in a study of blood T cell repertoires in COVID-19. TCRdb keeps only in-frame clones here, not all; method: immunoSEQ multiplex PCR. The sample carries 300,000 to 350,000 clones, about 91% recorded once. The sequenced sample was peripheral blood. Receptors were obtained from a man aged 25 to 45 with COVID-19, enrolled during active disease. CDR3s include the opening cysteine and the closing phenylalanine or tryptophan.

v_call,j_call,cdr3_aa
TRBV15,TRBJ2-1,CATSRVGDYNNEQFF
TRBV9,TRBJ2-7,CASSVDPAGEQYF
TRBV15,TRBJ2-3,CATSRDASVSGSTDTQYF
TRBV3-1/TRBV3-2,TRBJ1-1,CASSHLQGNTEAFF
TRBV12-3/TRBV12-4,TRBJ2-3,CASSPGGDTQYF
TRBV2,TRBJ1-5,CASRRMGTGNQPQHF
TRBV4-1,TRBJ2-3,CASSPAGGHTDTQYF
TRBV10-3,TRBJ1-1,CAISPDRGTVTEAFF
TRBV5-1,TRBJ2-7,CASSPLGGSSSYEQYF
TRBV19,TRBJ1-3,CASSIRPQTISGNTIYF
TRBV19,TRBJ2-6,CASRRQGSTGANVLTF
TRBV6-5,TRBJ1-2,CASRPPTGRGYTF
TRBV7-2,TRBJ2-5,CASSLEETARETQYF
TRBV11-2,TRBJ2-7,CASSPRADSYEQYF
TRBV9,TRBJ1-3,CASSEDRRNTIYF
TRBV6-2/TRBV6-3,TRBJ1-2,CASSGQGAVYGYTF
TRBV7-9,TRBJ2-6,CASSLGGPGANVLTF
TRBV10-3,TRBJ1-2,CAISEGDRASNYGYTF
TRBV28,TRBJ1-1,CASRLADYTEAFF
TRBV24-1,TRBJ2-7,CATPGTGGTYEQYF
TRBV30,TRBJ2-7,CAWSLFGEQYF
TRBV18,TRBJ1-1,CASSPQGQGVGTEAFF
TRBV15,TRBJ2-2,CATSRDGRRTGELFF
TRBV5-1,TRBJ2-1,CASSSRGQESYNEQFF
TRBV12-3/TRBV12-4,TRBJ2-5,CASRGGPLGQYF
TRBV6-5,TRBJ1-6,CASSSNRGGRSPLHF
TRBV7-3,TRBJ2-1,CASSPTGGASYNEQFF
TRBV4-2,TRBJ2-1,CASSQEVQSRVGEQFF
TRBV5-1,TRBJ2-4,CASSWGGLAGGSSKNIQYF
TRBV6-5,TRBJ2-7,CASSTQTGGGYEQYF
TRBV4-3,TRBJ1-1,CASSQELPTGTMNTEAFF
TRBV7-7,TRBJ1-1,CASSRRAELIEAFF
TRBV7-2,TRBJ2-2,CASSLVSGGAAGELFF
TRBV10-3,TRBJ2-2,CAISDRQANTGELFF
TRBV29-1,TRBJ2-7,CSVEGASGSYEQYF
TRBV7-9,TRBJ1-2,CASSPPGQRNYGYTF
TRBV7-9,TRBJ2-7,CASSLPDSMREQYF
TRBV7-2,TRBJ2-7,CASSLGQVPTYEQYF
TRBV19,TRBJ1-5,CASGSRQHF
TRBV11-3,TRBJ2-5,CASSLNGQGTHYF
TRBV18,TRBJ1-6,CASSPLGQLFNSPLHF
TRBV28,TRBJ1-1,CASNPGQGWDTEAFF
TRBV15,TRBJ1-1,CATSRDTAEAFF
TRBV19,TRBJ1-6,CAVRPGGNSPLHF
TRBV7-2,TRBJ2-7,CASRRGAGEQYF
TRBV4-1,TRBJ2-3,CASSQVPDRSTDTQYF
TRBV29-1,TRBJ1-5,CSATGGWGNQPQHF
TRBV5-1,TRBJ1-6,CASSLEIGANSPLHF
TRBV18,TRBJ2-3,CASSPTGYTDTQYF
TRBV7-2,TRBJ2-1,CASSRWSGLQAYNEQFF
TRBV21-1,TRBJ2-3,CASRVVPYF
TRBV19,TRBJ2-7,CASRGQFSYEQYF
TRBV19,TRBJ2-1,CASRRDRGSSYNEQFF
TRBV7-9,TRBJ1-5,CASSQGETGVLYDQPQHF
TRBV4-3,TRBJ1-1,CASSQNTGLMAFF